This T cell receptor (beta chain) comes out of a study of T-cell memory formation after mild COVID-19. Study-wide findings and caveats: Researchers could not confirm that second-wave clones peaking on day 37 targeted SARS-CoV-2. CD8+ contracting clones occupied EMRA, while CD4+ ones occupied mainly CM and EM. Clones contracting over day 15 to 85 were CD4/CD8 balanced, with later expanders leaning CD4+.

Constant-segment-primed 5'RACE gave TCR alpha and TCR beta cDNA libraries with sample barcodes and UMIs. TCRdb ran MiXCR on the 5' RACE reads and lists one entry per CDR3 protein. This sample carries 550,000 to 600,000 distinct CDR3 sequences, 20% to 25% of them seen once, and the ten largest clones take 7.5% to 9.5%. A few counts support this clonotype. The antigen remains unidentified. V shed 3 bases and J shed 7 bases, with 18 bases lying between them. This CDR3 is built from 16 residues. Germline-derived CDR1 and CDR2 are MGHRA and YSYEKL. The clonotype comes from an adult woman who had mild COVID-19 (a few samples of this study predate the infection). Cell type and time point are not known. The chain couples TRBV4-1 to TRBJ2-2, with D possibly TRBD2 on 5 matching bases. Sequenced: PBMCs or a T cell subset sorted from them (not recorded which). The CDR3 spells CASSHRVGDAVGELFF. The CDR3, as DNA: TGCGCCAGCAGCCATCGCGTCGGGGATGCTGTCGGGGAGCTGTTTTTT.